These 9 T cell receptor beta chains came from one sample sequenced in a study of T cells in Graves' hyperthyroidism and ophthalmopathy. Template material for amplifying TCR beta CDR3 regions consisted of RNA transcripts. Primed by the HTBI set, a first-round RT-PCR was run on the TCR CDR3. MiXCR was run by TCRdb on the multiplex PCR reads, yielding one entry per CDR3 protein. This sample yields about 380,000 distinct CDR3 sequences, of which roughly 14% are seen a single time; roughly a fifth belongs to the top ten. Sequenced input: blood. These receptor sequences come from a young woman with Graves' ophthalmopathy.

The CDR3 DNA sequence: TGTGCCAGCAGCGTACCGGGACAGGGGACCGAGCAGTACTTC. Translation gives CASSVPGQGTEQYF. This chain connects TRBV7-9 to TRBJ2-7; TRBD1 aligns across 10 bases. Germline CDR1 SEHNR, CDR2 FQNEAQ (reference sequence). The CDR3 consists of 14 residues. V shed 5 bases and J 6 bases; nucleotides not matched to a gene: 7.

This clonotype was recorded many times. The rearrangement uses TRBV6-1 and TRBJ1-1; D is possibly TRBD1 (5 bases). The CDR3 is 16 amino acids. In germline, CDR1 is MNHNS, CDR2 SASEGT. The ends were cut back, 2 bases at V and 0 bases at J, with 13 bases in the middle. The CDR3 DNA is TGTGCCAGCAGTGAACCAAGACAGAGACTGAACACTGAAGCTTTCTTT. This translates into CASSEPRQRLNTEAFF.

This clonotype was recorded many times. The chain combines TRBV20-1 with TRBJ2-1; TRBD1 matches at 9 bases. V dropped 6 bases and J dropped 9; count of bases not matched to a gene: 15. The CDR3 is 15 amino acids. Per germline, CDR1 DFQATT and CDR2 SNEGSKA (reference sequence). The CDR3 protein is CSASKYGQGPSEQFF. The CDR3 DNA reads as TGCAGTGCCTCTAAATACGGACAGGGGCCCAGTGAGCAGTTCTTC.

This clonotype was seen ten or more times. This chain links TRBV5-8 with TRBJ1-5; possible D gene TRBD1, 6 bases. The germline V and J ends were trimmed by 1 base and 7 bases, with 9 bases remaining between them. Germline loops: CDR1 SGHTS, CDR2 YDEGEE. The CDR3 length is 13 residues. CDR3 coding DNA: TGTGCCAGCAGCTTGTGGGGGGGCCAGCCCCAGCATTTT. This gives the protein CASSLWGGQPQHF.

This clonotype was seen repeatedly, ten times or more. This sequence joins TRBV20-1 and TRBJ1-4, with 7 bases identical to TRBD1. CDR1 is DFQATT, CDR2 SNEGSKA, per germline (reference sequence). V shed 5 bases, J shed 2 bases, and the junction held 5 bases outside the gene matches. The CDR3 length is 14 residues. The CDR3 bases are TGCAGTGCTGCCCAGGGGGATACTAATGAAAAACTGTTTTTT. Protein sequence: CSAAQGDTNEKLFF.

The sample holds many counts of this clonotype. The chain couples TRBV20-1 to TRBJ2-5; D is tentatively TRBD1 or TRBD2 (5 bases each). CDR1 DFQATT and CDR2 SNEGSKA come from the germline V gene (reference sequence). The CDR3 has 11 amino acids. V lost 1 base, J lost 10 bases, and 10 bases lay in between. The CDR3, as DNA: TGCAGTGCTAGAGGGGGGAGTATCCAGTACTTC. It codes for CSARGGSIQYF.

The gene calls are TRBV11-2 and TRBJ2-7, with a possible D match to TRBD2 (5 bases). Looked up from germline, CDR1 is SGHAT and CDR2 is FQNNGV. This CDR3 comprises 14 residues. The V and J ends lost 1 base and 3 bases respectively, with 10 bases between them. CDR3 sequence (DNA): TGTGCCAGCAGCTTAGGGACTGCCTTCTACGAGCAGTACTTC. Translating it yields CASSLGTAFYEQYF. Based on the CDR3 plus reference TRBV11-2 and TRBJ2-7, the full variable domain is EAGVAQSPRYKIIEKRQSVAFWCNPISGHATLYWYQQILGQGPKLLIQFQNNGVVDDSQLPKDRFSAERLKGVDSTLKIQPAKLEDSAVYLCASSLGTAFYEQYFGPGTRLTVT.

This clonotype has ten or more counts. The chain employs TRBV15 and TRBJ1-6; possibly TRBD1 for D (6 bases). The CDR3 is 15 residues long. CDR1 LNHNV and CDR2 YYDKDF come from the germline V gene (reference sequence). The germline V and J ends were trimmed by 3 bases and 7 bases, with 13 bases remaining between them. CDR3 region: CATSSSGGVNSPLHF. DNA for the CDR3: TGTGCCACCAGCAGTTCGGGGGGCGTGAATTCACCCCTCCACTTT.

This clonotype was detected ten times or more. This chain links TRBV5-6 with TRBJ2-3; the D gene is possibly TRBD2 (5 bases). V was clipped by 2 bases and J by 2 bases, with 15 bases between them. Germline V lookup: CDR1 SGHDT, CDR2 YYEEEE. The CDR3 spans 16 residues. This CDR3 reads CASSLTRAAITDTQYF. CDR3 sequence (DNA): TGTGCCAGCAGCTTAACGCGAGCGGCCATCACAGATACGCAGTATTTT.